One sample yielded the 10 T cell receptor beta chains listed below, sequenced in a study of blood T cell repertoires in COVID-19. Data came from immunoSEQ multiplex PCR; TCRdb stores just in-frame clones and leaves some out. The sample includes some 200,000 clones, approximately 80% of them seen just once. The sample was PBMCs or T cells enriched from blood (not recorded which). These receptors were obtained from a woman aged 60 to 75 with acute COVID-19.

The chain carries TRBV7-7 and TRBJ2-2; 8 bases line up with TRBD1. CDR3 length: 15 residues. With V trimmed by 5 bases and J by 1 base, 3 bases remained unmatched. Germline V gene lookup returns CDR1 SSHAT and CDR2 FNYEAQ (reference sequence). This CDR3 reads CASSPGTGNTGELFF. The CDR3 nucleotides read TGTGCCAGCAGCCCCGGGACAGGGAACACCGGGGAGCTGTTTTTT.

The V gene is TRBV20-1, the J gene TRBJ2-3; 7 bases are a match to TRBD2. V was pared by 3 bases and J by 2 bases, with 5 bases of the junction left unmatched. This CDR3 is 14 amino acids long. The germline V gene has CDR1 DFQATT and CDR2 SNEGSKA (reference sequence). Written as DNA, the CDR3 is TGCAGTGCTAGTACCGAGCGGGACACAGATACGCAGTATTTT. It yields the protein CSASTERDTDTQYF.

V usage is TRBV27 and J usage is TRBJ1-2; D may be TRBD1 (5 bases). CDR1 is MNHEY, CDR2 SMNVEV, per germline (reference sequence). The V end was cut by 8 bases, the J end by 8 bases, with 18 bases between. The CDR3 consists of 13 residues. The DNA of the CDR3 is TGTGCCAGCCGACCCCCAGGGTCTCTAGGCTACACCTTC. It specifies CASRPPGSLGYTF.

The genes are TRBV6-5 and TRBJ2-1, with TRBD2 as a possible D gene (6 bases). Germline V gene data show CDR1 as MNHEY and CDR2 as SVGAGI. CDR3 length: 11 amino acids. With 8 bases removed from V and 9 bases from J, the gap between germline ends came to 11 bases. The CDR3 DNA follows: TGTGCCAGCCTGTTGGGAGGTGAGCAGTTCTTC. This codes for CASLLGGEQFF.

The chain links TRBV28 to TRBJ2-1, with TRBD1 identical over 9 bases. V lost 4 bases and J lost 5; bases outside the gene matches: 12. Germline CDR1 and CDR2: MDHEN and SYDVKM. This CDR3 comprises 17 residues. The CDR3 loop is CASSSEYGTGSHNEQFF. The CDR3 nucleotides read TGTGCCAGCAGTTCAGAATACGGGACAGGGTCCCACAATGAGCAGTTCTTC.

The rearrangement links TRBV19 to TRBJ1-5, with no clear D. The CDR3 is made up of 14 amino acids. Per germline, CDR1 LNHDA and CDR2 SQIVND (reference sequence). Trimming stripped 3 bases from V and 2 bases from J, with 8 bases between. CDR3 sequence (DNA): TGTGCCAGTAGTATTCTGCAGGGCAATCAGCCCCAGCATTTT. This sequence encodes CASSILQGNQPQHF.

In this sample, this clone turned up a few times. The genes are TRBV20-1 and TRBJ1-1; no reliable D call. V was clipped by 3 bases and J by 1 base, with 18 bases between them. Germline CDR1 reads DFQATT; CDR2 reads SNEGSKA (reference sequence). The CDR3 is 16 residues long. CDR3: CSASGLAFRGNTEAFF. The CDR3 DNA sequence: TGCAGTGCTAGTGGGTTGGCCTTCCGAGGGAACACTGAAGCTTTCTTT.

The V gene is TRBV3-1 (or the pseudogene TRBV3-2), the J gene TRBJ2-1; D possibly corresponds to TRBD2 (6 bases). Germline CDR1 reads LGHDT; CDR2 reads YNNKEL (reference sequence). The CDR3 has 15 amino acids. Trimming cost V 5 bases and J 5 bases, with 16 bases left between them. CDR3 loop: CASSLGPGLDNEQFF. CDR3 nucleotide sequence: TGTGCCAGCAGCTTAGGCCCGGGACTGGACAATGAGCAGTTCTTC.

This clone was seen only once. The V and J genes are TRBV2 and TRBJ2-7; 10 nucleotides line up with TRBD2. The germline gives CDR1 SNHLY, CDR2 FYNNEI. CDR3 length: 15 residues. The ends lost 6 bases at V and 5 bases at J; junction bases unmatched: 10. CDR3 in DNA: TGTGCCAGCAGGGACCCCGGGACTAGCGTTGACGAGCAGTACTTC. Residues: CASRDPGTSVDEQYF.

The rearrangement joins TRBV28 to TRBJ2-3; D is ambiguous. V gave up 7 bases and J gave up 1 base, with 9 bases separating them. The CDR3 spans 13 residues. CDR1 is MDHEN and CDR2 is SYDVKM in the germline V gene. CDR3 DNA sequence: TGTGCCAGCATCCTTCTCGGCACAGATACGCAGTATTTT. Translating gives CASILLGTDTQYF.